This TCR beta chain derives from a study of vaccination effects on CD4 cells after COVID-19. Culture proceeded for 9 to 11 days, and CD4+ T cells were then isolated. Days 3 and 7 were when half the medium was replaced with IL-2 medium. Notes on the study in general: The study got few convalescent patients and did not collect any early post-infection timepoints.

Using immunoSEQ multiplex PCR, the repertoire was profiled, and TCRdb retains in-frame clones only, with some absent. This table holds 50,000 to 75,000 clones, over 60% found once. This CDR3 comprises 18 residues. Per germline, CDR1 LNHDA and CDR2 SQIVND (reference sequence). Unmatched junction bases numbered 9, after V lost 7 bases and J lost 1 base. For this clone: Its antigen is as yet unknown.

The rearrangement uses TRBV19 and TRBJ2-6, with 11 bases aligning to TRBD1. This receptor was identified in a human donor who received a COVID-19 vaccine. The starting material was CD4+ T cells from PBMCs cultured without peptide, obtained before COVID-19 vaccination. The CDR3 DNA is TGTGCCAGTAACAGGGGACAGGGGGGAAATTCTGGGGCCAACGTCCTGACTTTC. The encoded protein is CASNRGQGGNSGANVLTF.